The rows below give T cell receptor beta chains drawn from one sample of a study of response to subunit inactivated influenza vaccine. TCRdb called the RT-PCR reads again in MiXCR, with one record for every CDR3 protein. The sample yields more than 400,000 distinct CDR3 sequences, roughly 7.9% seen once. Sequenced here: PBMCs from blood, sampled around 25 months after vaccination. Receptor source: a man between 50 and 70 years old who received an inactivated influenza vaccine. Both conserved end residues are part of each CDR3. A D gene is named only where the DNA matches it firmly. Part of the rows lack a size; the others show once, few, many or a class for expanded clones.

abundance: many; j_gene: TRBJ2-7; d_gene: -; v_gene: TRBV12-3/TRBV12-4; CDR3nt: TGTGCCAGCAGTCCATATCCACGGACGTACTACGAGCAGTACTTC; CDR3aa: CASSPYPRTYYEQYF
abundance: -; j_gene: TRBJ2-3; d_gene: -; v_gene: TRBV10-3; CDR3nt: TGTGCCACGCGGCAGGCAGGTTATAGCACAGATACGCAGTATTTT; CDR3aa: CATRQAGYSTDTQYF
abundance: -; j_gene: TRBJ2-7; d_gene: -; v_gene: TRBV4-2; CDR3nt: TGTGCCAGCAGCCGGGGGATTAGCGGTACGTACGAGCAGTACTTC; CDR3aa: CASSRGISGTYEQYF
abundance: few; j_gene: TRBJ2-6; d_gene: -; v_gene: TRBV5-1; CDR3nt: TGCGCCAGCAGCTTGCCCGACCTGGACGTCCTGACTTTC; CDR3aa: CASSLPDLDVLTF
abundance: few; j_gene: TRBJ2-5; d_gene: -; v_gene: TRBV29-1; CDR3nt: TGCAGCGCCGCAGGGCCGGAAGAGACCCAGTACTTC; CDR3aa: CSAAGPEETQYF
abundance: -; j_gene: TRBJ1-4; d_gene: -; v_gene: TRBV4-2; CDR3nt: TGTGCCAGCAGCCAAGGCCAGGGCGATGAAAAACTGTTTTTT; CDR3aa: CASSQGQGDEKLFF
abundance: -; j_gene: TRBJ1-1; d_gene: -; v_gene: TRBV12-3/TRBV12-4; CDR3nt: TGTGCCAGCAGTCCCGGCCGACGGGTACCGTGGTCTGAAGCTTTCTTT; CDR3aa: CASSPGRRVPWSEAFF
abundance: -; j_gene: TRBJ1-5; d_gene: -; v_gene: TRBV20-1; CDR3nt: TGCAGTGCTAGCCCCAGGGGACGTAGCAATCAGCCCCAGCATTTT; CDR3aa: CSASPRGRSNQPQHF
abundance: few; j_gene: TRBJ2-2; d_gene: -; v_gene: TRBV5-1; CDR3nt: TGCGCCAGCAGCTTGGAGACACTCGAGAACACCGGGGAGCTGTTTTTT; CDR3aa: CASSLETLENTGELFF
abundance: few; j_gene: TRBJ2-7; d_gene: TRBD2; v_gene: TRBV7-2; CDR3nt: TGTGCCAGCAGCTGGGGGACTAGCGGGATTCCCTACGAGCAGTACTTC; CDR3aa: CASSWGTSGIPYEQYF
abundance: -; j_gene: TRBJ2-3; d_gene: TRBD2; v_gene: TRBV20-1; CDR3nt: TGCAGTGCCAAGCTGGGCGGGAGCGAAACAGATACGCAGTATTTT; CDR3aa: CSAKLGGSETDTQYF
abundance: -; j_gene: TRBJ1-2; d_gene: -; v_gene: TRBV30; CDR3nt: TGTGCCTGGAGTGTTGGGGGATTCTATGGCTACACCTTC; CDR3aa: CAWSVGGFYGYTF
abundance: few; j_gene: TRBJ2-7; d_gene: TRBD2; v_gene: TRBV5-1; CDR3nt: TGCGCCAGCAAAGATAGCGGGCTCGACGAGCAGTACTTC; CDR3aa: CASKDSGLDEQYF
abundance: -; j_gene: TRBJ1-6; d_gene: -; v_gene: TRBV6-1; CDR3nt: TGTGCCAGCATGAGGGGTTCTAATTCACCCCTCCACTTT; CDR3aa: CASMRGSNSPLHF
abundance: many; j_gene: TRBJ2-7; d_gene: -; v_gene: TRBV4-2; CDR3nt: TGTGCCAGCAGCCAAGATGACAGGTCGAACTACGAGCAGTACTTC; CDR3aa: CASSQDDRSNYEQYF
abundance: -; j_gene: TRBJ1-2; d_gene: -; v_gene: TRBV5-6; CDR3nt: TGTGCCAGCAGCTTGGTCTCACGGAACTATGGCTACACCTTC; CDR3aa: CASSLVSRNYGYTF
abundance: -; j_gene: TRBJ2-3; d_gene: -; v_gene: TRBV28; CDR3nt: TGTGCCAGCAGTTCATCAGGGGCGACAGATACGCAGTATTTT; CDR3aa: CASSSSGATDTQYF
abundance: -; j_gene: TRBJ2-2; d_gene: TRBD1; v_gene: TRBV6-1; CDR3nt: TGTGCCAGCAGTGGGACAGGGGGCAGCGCCACCGGGGAGCTGTTTTTT; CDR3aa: CASSGTGGSATGELFF
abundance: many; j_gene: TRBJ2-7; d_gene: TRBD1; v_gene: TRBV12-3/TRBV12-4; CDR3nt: TGTGCCAGCAACTCGGGACAGCCGAGCTCCTACGAGCAGTACTTC; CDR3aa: CASNSGQPSSYEQYF
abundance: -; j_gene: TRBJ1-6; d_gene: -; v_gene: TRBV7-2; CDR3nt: TGTGCCAGCAGCTTAGTGCGGTATGACAATTCACCCCTCCACTTT; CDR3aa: CASSLVRYDNSPLHF